This is a list of T cell receptor beta chains from one sample in a study of neurological immune-mediated disorders. Using its own MiXCR run on the 5' RACE reads, TCRdb lists one record per CDR3 protein. This table holds tens of thousands of distinct CDR3 sequences, 3% to 4% found once. The sequencing sample was made of PBMCs. The origin of the receptors is a woman aged 25 to 45 with multiple sclerosis. CDR3s include the opening cysteine and the closing phenylalanine or tryptophan. The D gene is left open where the match is weak. For some rows the clone size is stated as once, few or many, or as a class when expanded; others skip it.

cdr3_nt cdr3_aa clone_size j_call d_call v_call
TGTGCCATCAGTGGTAGGGGGAAGGTAGATACGCAGTATTTT CAISGRGKVDTQYF few TRBJ2-3 . TRBV10-3
TGTGCCAGCAGCAAAGCTGATATACCCCTCAACTTT CASSKADIPLNF many TRBJ1-6 . TRBV21-1
TGTGCCAGCAGGGACAGGACCTACACAGATACGCAGTATTTT CASRDRTYTDTQYF many TRBJ2-3 TRBD1 TRBV27
TGCGCCAGCAGCTTGGAAGATTTGACAGACACTGAAGCTTTCTTT CASSLEDLTDTEAFF many TRBJ1-1 . TRBV5-1
TGTGCCAGCAGCTATAGACCTGACTACAATGAGCAGTTCTTC CASSYRPDYNEQFF many TRBJ2-1 . TRBV3-1
TGTGCCAGCAGTCCGCGACAGGGAGAGGGCCAAGAGACCCAGTACTTC CASSPRQGEGQETQYF many TRBJ2-5 TRBD1 TRBV28
TGTGCCAGCAGCCAAGAGAAGGGGCGGATCTCCTACGAGCAGTACTTC CASSQEKGRISYEQYF many TRBJ2-7 . TRBV3-1
TGTGCCAGCACGGACAGCTCCTACGAGCAGTACTTC CASTDSSYEQYF many TRBJ2-7 . TRBV7-2
TGCGCCAGCAGTCCAGGGACCTCCTACGAGCAGTACTTC CASSPGTSYEQYF many TRBJ2-7 . TRBV10-1
TGCGCCAGCAGCATGACAGGAGAATTCGAAGCTTTCTTT CASSMTGEFEAFF many TRBJ1-1 . TRBV5-1
TGTGCCAGCAGCTTACAGCGGGTGAACAATGAGCAGTTCTTC CASSLQRVNNEQFF many TRBJ2-1 . TRBV7-2
TGTGCCAACCTGGACAGGGAATACGAGCAGTACTTC CANLDREYEQYF few TRBJ2-7 TRBD1 TRBV5-6
TGCAGTGCTCTAGACGTGGGGGCCTACGAGCAGTACTTC CSALDVGAYEQYF many TRBJ2-7 . TRBV20-1
TGCAGTGCTAGACCAGCGGTCAATGAGCAGTTCTTC CSARPAVNEQFF many TRBJ2-1 . TRBV20-1
TGCGCCAGCAGCTTATCTACAGATACGCAGTATTTT CASSLSTDTQYF many TRBJ2-3 . TRBV5-1
TGTGCCAGCAGCCGGGACACTAAGGGGGGGCAGTACTTC CASSRDTKGGQYF many TRBJ2-7 . TRBV12-3/TRBV12-4
TGCGCCAGCACCCTCACCGGGAATCCAGAGAGTTCACCCCTCAACTTT CASTLTGNPESSPLNF few TRBJ1-6 . TRBV5-1
TGCGCCAGCAGCTTGGAACGCAGGACGGGCTACGAGCAGTACTTC CASSLERRTGYEQYF many TRBJ2-7 . TRBV5-1
TGTGCCAGCAGCTTTGGGCCTCGGCGGGGGTATGGCTACACCTTC CASSFGPRRGYGYTF many TRBJ1-2 . TRBV7-2
TGCAGTGCCGTTCCCAACGACAGAATCTCTGGAAACACCATATATTTT CSAVPNDRISGNTIYF many TRBJ1-3 . TRBV20-1
TGTGCCAGCAGCTTAGACAGCAGCTTTAATGAAAAACTGTTTTTT CASSLDSSFNEKLFF many TRBJ1-4 . TRBV7-9
TGTGCCAGCAGGGCCCTCCTAGGAATTCAGTACTTC CASRALLGIQYF many TRBJ2-4 . TRBV2
TGCGCCAGCAGGGGAGAGGGCAATCAGCCCCAGAATTTT CASRGEGNQPQNF few TRBJ1-5 . TRBV5-1
TGTGCCAGCAGAATCCAAGAGACCCAGTACTTC CASRIQETQYF many TRBJ2-5 . TRBV6-4
TGTGCCGGAAGGGACAAAGGGAACACTGAAGCTTTCTTT CAGRDKGNTEAFF many TRBJ1-1 . TRBV7-2
TGCAGTGGTATAGCGGGGCCTTCCTACAATGAGCAGTTCTTC CSGIAGPSYNEQFF many TRBJ2-1 TRBD2 TRBV20-1
TGTGCCAGCAGTTTTGAGTTGAACACTGAAGCTTTCTTT CASSFELNTEAFF many TRBJ1-1 . TRBV27
TGTGCCAGCAGTTTTGGTGGGAATCATTACGAGCAGTACTTC CASSFGGNHYEQYF many TRBJ2-7 . TRBV27
TGCGCCAGCAGCTTGGAGGCGCGGGGGAGATACAATGAGCAGTTCTTC CASSLEARGRYNEQFF many TRBJ2-1 TRBD2 TRBV5-1
TGCGCCAGCAACCAAGAGGGCGCCTATAATTCACCCCTCAACTTT CASNQEGAYNSPLNF . TRBJ1-6 . TRBV5-1
TGTGCCAGCAGCGAGACGACAGGGGTCCAGCCCCAGAATTTT CASSETTGVQPQNF many TRBJ1-5 TRBD1 TRBV11-2
TGCGCCAGCAGCCAAGAAAGGATCGGAGAAAATGAGCAGTTCTTC CASSQERIGENEQFF many TRBJ2-1 . TRBV4-3
TGTGCCAGCAGTTATGAATCTTCAGGACTAGCGGGAGCCTACGAGCAGTACTTC CASSYESSGLAGAYEQYF . TRBJ2-7 TRBD2 TRBV6-2/TRBV6-3
TGTGCCAGCAGCCAGGGGGCAGGGATTATCTACGAGCAGTACTTC CASSQGAGIIYEQYF few TRBJ2-7 . TRBV14
TGTGCCATCAGTACCCTAACAGGGGGCTCTGGCTACACCTTC CAISTLTGGSGYTF many TRBJ1-2 TRBD1 TRBV10-3
TGTGCCAGCTCACCATCAGGGTATGAGCATTTCTTC CASSPSGYEHFF many TRBJ2-1 . TRBV18
TGTGCCAGCTCCGTGGGGTGGTCGGCTGAAGCTTTCTTT CASSVGWSAEAFF many TRBJ1-1 . TRBV12-3/TRBV12-4
TGTGCCAGCAGTCATAGCGGGCAGGGTGGTCAGCCCCAGAATTTT CASSHSGQGGQPQNF many TRBJ1-5 . TRBV11-2
TGCAGTGCTCAACAGAGACCCTCCTACGAGCAGTACTTC CSAQQRPSYEQYF many TRBJ2-7 . TRBV20-1
TGTGCCAGCAGTTCCGGGACAGCTAATTCACCCCTCCACTTT CASSSGTANSPLHF many TRBJ1-6 TRBD1 TRBV6-5
TGTGCCAGCAGCTCGGGACTAGCGGGAGAGACCCAGTACTTC CASSSGLAGETQYF many TRBJ2-5 TRBD2 TRBV5-6
TGTGCCACCAGCAGAGACGGACATGGAAACTACAATGAGCAGTTCTTC CATSRDGHGNYNEQFF many TRBJ2-1 . TRBV15
TGTGCCAGCAGCCGGAATGGGGTCTACAATGAGCAGTTCTTC CASSRNGVYNEQFF many TRBJ2-1 . TRBV5-6
TGCAGCGTGAGAGGGGTCGGACTGAGAAAGACCTACGAGCAGTACTTC CSVRGVGLRKTYEQYF many TRBJ2-7 . TRBV29-1
TGCGCCAGCAGCCCCGAAGAGCGGGGGTCAGATACGCAGTATTTT CASSPEERGSDTQYF many TRBJ2-3 TRBD2 TRBV4-1
TGCGCCAGCAGCTCCGAGGGGACAGGGGGCTTTGGCTACACCTTC CASSSEGTGGFGYTF many TRBJ1-2 TRBD1 TRBV5-1
TGTGCCAGCAGTGAACTACTAGCGGGGGCCGGGGAGCTGTTTTTT CASSELLAGAGELFF many TRBJ2-2 TRBD2 TRBV2
TGCAGTGCTGGGGTAGGGGGACAGGATAATTCACCCCTCAACTTT CSAGVGGQDNSPLNF many TRBJ1-6 TRBD1 TRBV20-1
TGCAGTGCCTTGGAGCCTAGCGGGAAGACAGATACGCAGTATTTT CSALEPSGKTDTQYF many TRBJ2-3 TRBD2 TRBV20-1
TGCAGCGTCGTCAGGTGGGGAGCGAGGGGAGCTTTCTTT CSVVRWGARGAFF many TRBJ1-1 . TRBV29-1
TGCGCCAGCAGTCTGACCTCTGGGGCCAAAGTCCTGACTTTC CASSLTSGAKVLTF many TRBJ2-6 . TRBV5-1
TGCGCCAGCAGCCCTAGACAGGGGGCTGTCTATGGCTACACCTTC CASSPRQGAVYGYTF many TRBJ1-2 TRBD1 TRBV5-1
TGCGCCAGCAGCTTGGGACCAGACAGGGGGCAATTGAGCACTGAAGCTTTCTTT CASSLGPDRGQLSTEAFF many TRBJ1-1 TRBD1 TRBV5-1
TGCAGCGTTGGTTGGGCGAATCAGCCCCAGAATTTT CSVGWANQPQNF many TRBJ1-5 . TRBV29-1
TGTGCCACCGATGATTCTCGAGAGCGGGGACAGTTCTTC CATDDSRERGQFF many TRBJ2-1 TRBD2 TRBV15